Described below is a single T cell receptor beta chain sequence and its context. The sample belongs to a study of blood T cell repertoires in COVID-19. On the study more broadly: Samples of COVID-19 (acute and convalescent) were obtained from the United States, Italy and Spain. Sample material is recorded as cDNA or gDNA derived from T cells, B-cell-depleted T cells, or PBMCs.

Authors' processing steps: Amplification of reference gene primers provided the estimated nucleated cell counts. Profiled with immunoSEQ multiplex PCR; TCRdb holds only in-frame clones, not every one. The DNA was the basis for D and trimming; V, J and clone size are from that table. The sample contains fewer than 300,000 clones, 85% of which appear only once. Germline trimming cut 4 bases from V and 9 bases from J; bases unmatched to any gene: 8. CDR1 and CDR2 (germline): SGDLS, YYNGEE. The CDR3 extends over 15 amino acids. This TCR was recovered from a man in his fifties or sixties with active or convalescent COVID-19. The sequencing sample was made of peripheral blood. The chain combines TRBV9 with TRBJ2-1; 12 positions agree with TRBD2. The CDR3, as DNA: TGTGCCAGCAGCCCCCGACTAGCGGGAGTCCCTGAGCAGTTCTTC. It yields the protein CASSPRLAGVPEQFF.